What follows are 9 T cell receptor beta chains derived from one specimen sequenced in a study of cytomegalovirus exposure and HLA in healthy donors. PCR amplification relied on 60 Vbeta primers (plus 13 Jbeta primers). TCRdb keeps only in-frame clones here, not all; method: immunoSEQ multiplex PCR. The sample contains about 140,000 clones, about 70% of which appear only once. Input material: PBMCs. These receptors all come from a man younger than 35 in good health and CMV-seronegative.

The V and J genes are TRBV29-1 and TRBJ2-7; 8 positions agree with TRBD2. J was trimmed by 2 bases and V by 3 bases; bases with no gene match: 6. The CDR3 has 14 residues. The germline gives CDR1 SQVTM, CDR2 ANQGSEA. The CDR3 here is CSVEGGLVPYEQYF. In DNA, the CDR3 is TGCAGCGTTGAGGGGGGACTAGTCCCCTACGAGCAGTACTTC.

The sample holds one count of this clone. The gene calls are TRBV5-1 and TRBJ2-1; D is unresolved. With 5 bases removed from V and 2 bases from J, the gap between germline ends came to 11 bases. The CDR3 has 14 amino acids. CDR1 is SGHRS, CDR2 YFSETQ, per germline. The CDR3 DNA reads as TGCGCCAGCAGGCTGCAGGATGCCTACAATGAGCAGTTCTTC. Amino acid sequence: CASRLQDAYNEQFF.

The chain links TRBV5-6 to TRBJ2-5, with D perhaps matching TRBD2 (7 bases). Trimming stripped 6 bases from V and 1 base from J, with 13 bases between. Germline V gene lookup returns CDR1 SGHDT and CDR2 YYEEEE. The CDR3 covers 14 residues. CDR3 coding DNA: TGTGCCAGCACCCTGGCGGGGGCCCAAGAGACCCAGTACTTC. Its protein product is CASTLAGAQETQYF.

The sample holds a few counts of this clone. This sequence joins TRBV19 and TRBJ1-1; possibly TRBD1 for D (5 bases). The CDR3 consists of 14 residues. Germline-derived CDR1 and CDR2 are LNHDA and SQIVND (reference sequence). V shed 2 bases and J shed 1 base, with 8 bases lying between them. The CDR3 reads CASSIPTGNTEAFF. The CDR3 nucleotides are TGTGCCAGTAGTATACCCACAGGGAACACTGAAGCTTTCTTT. The whole variable domain, filled in from reference TRBV19 and TRBJ1-1, reads DGGITQSPKYLFRKEGQNVTLSCEQNLNHDAMYWYRQDPGQGLRLIYYSQIVNDFQKGDIAEGYSVSREKKESFPLTVTSAQKNPTAFYLCASSIPTGNTEAFFGQGTRLTVV.

The chain's CDR3 is CASSPGTGDSGANVLTF. Here the CDR3 DNA reads TGCGCCAGCAGTCCAGGGACAGGGGACTCTGGGGCCAACGTCCTGACTTTC. The chain couples TRBV23-1 to TRBJ2-6; 10 bases agree with TRBD1. TRBV23-1 is an ORF for which the function is uncertain. With 4 bases clipped from V and 0 bases from J, the junction kept 3 bases outside the gene matches. There are 17 residues in the CDR3.

This clone was picked up one time. The J gene is TRBJ2-5, the V gene TRBV28, with no clear D. The end of the DNA is better explained by TRBJ2-7, so the J call may be wrong. The CDR3 contains 13 residues. CDR1 and CDR2 (germline): MDHEN, SYDVKM. The CDR3 DNA reads as TGTGCCAGCAGTTCCGGGTCATCCTACGAGCAGTACTTC. Its protein product is CASSSGSSYEQYF.

This chain links TRBV19 with TRBJ2-3; 9 positions agree with TRBD2. Trimming cost V 3 bases and J 3 bases; bases outside gene matches: 7. The CDR3 consists of 16 residues. The V gene's germline CDR1 is LNHDA and CDR2 SQIVND (reference sequence). CDR3 DNA sequence: TGTGCCAGTAGTATGGATCTTAGCGGGGGAACAGATACGCAGTATTTT. Encoded protein: CASSMDLSGGTDTQYF.

J is TRBJ2-5 and V is TRBV29-1; TRBD1 aligns across 7 bases. Germline trimming cut 6 bases from V and 7 bases from J; bases unmatched to any gene: 11. Germline-derived CDR1 and CDR2 are SQVTM and ANQGSEA. CDR3 length equals 13 residues. CDR3 DNA sequence: TGCAGCGTCCCTACAGGGGTCGGGACGACCCAGTACTTC. Translation: CSVPTGVGTTQYF.

The chain employs TRBV12-5 and TRBJ2-5, with 10 bases fitting TRBD2. Per the germline V gene, CDR1 is LGHNT and CDR2 is FRNRAP. The length of the CDR3 is 16 residues. The trim removed 2 bases at V and 2 bases at J, leaving 5 bases unmatched. The CDR3 region is CASGLTLAGGQETQYF. The CDR3 nucleotides are TGTGCTAGTGGTTTGACTTTAGCGGGGGGTCAAGAGACCCAGTACTTC.